This T cell receptor (beta chain) was profiled in a study of shared clonotypes between healthy human individuals. Study results and caveats: Sampling was confined to blood; repertoires within tissues likely differ. Larger estimated richness was generally recorded for naive subsets relative to memory subsets.

A remark on this clone: What it binds is unknown.

The protocol was immunoSEQ multiplex PCR, while the TCRdb copy is restricted to in-frame clones and leaves out a portion. Among about a million clones, approximately 75% were seen once, and the ten largest hold 0.89%. The CDR3 is made up of 14 amino acids. With 6 bases removed from V and 3 bases from J, the gap between germline ends came to 14 bases. The germline CDR1 and CDR2 sequences are MDHEN and SYDVKM. This sequence joins TRBV28 and TRBJ1-2; D is undetermined. The material sequenced was memory CD4+ T cells from PBMCs. This sample's subset: CD45RA-negative fraction. The receptor's source is a young man in good health. Some clones in this sample may be carry-over from other donors' samples. Here the CDR3 DNA reads TGTGCCAGCAGCCGATCGGGCCGGTACTATGGCTACACCTTC. Its protein is CASSRSGRYYGYTF.